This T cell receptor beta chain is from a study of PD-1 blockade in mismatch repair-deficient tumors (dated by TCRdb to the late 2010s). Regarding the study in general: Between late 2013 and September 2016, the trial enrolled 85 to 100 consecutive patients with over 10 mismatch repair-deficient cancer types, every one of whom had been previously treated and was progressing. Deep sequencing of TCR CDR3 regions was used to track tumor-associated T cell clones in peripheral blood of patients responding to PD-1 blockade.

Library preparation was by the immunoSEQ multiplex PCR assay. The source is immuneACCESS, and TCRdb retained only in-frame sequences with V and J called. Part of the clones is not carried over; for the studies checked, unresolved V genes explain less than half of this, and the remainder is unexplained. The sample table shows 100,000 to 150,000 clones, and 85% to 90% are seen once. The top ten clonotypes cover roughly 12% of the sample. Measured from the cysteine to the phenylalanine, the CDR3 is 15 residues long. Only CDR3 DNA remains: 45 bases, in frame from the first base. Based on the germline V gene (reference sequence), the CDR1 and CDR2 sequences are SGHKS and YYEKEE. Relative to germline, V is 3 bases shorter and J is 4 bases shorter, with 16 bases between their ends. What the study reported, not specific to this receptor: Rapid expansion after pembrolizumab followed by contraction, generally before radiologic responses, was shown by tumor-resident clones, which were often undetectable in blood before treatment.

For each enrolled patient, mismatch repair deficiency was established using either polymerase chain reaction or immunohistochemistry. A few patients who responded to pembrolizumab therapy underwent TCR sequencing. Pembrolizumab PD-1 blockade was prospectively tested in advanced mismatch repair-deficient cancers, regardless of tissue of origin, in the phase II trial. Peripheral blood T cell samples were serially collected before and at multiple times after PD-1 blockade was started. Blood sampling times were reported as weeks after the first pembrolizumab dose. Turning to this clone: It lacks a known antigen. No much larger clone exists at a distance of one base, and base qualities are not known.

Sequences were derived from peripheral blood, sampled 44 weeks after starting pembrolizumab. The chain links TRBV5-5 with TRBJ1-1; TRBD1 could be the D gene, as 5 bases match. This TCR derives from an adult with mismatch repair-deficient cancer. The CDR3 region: CASSSKGPSFTEAFF. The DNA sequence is TGTGCCAGCAGCTCGAAGGGGCCAAGTTTCACTGAAGCTTTCTTT.